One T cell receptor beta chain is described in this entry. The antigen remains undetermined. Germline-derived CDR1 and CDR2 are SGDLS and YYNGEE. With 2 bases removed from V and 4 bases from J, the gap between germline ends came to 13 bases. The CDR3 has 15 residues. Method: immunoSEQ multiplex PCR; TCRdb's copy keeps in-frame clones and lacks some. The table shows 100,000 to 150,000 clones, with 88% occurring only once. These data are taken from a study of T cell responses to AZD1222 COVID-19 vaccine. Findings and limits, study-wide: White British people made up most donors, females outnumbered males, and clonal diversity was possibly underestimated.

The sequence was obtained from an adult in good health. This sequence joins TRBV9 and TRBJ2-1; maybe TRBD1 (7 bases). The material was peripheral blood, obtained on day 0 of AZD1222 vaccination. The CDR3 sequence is CASSVQGGLYNEQFF. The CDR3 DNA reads TGTGCCAGCAGCGTTCAGGGGGGATTGTACAATGAGCAGTTCTTC.